This T cell receptor beta chain was identified in a study of shared clonotypes between healthy human individuals. Study-wide background: The donor group consisted of two women and a few men, aged 18 to 49. Study-wide findings and caveats: A few donors shared about 5% of their naive CD4 clonotypes.

In the case of this clone: The antigen is undetermined.

DNA at 200 ng, about 30,000 T cell genomes, went into sorted-subset replicate PCRs. Assay used: immunoSEQ multiplex PCR; TCRdb lists only in-frame clones, some missing. The sample has about 1 million clones; approximately 72% are singletons. The J segment lost 6 bases and the V segment lost 4 bases, leaving 13 bases of the junction unmatched. Germline V gene sequence: CDR1 SGDLS, CDR2 YYNGEE. CDR3 length: 16 residues. Splitting the CD4+ cells yielded a CD45RA+ naive subset and a CD45RA-negative memory subset. Sequencing was performed on memory CD4+ T cells sorted from blood. The subset is: CD45RA-negative fraction. The TCR sequence derives from a man between 18 and 35 years old in good health. The chain uses TRBV9 and TRBJ2-5; 9 nucleotides align to TRBD1. The DNA of the CDR3 is TGTGCCAGCAGCCCGAGGGGACAGGGAGGTTGGCAGACCCAGTACTTC. This encodes CASSPRGQGGWQTQYF.